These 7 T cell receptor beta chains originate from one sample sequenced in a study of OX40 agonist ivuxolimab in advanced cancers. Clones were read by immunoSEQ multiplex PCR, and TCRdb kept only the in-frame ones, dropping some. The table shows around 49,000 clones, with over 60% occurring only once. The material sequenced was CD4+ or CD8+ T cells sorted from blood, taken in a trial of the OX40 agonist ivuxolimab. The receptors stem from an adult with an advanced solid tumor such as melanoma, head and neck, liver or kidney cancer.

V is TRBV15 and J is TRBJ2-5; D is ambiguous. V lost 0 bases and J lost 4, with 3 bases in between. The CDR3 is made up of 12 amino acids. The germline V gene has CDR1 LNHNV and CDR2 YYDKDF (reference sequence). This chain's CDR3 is CATSRDGETQYF. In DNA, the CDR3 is TGTGCCACCAGCAGAGATGGAGAGACCCAGTACTTC.

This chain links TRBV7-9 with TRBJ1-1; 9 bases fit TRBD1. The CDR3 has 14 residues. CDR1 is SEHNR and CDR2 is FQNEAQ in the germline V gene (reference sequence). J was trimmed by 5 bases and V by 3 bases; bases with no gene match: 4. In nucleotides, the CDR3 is TGTGCCAGCAGCTTGCGGACAGGGGCGACTGAAGCTTTCTTT. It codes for CASSLRTGATEAFF.

CDR3: CASSLAGVTQPQHF. CDR3 DNA: TGTGCCAGCAGCTTGGCGGGTGTGACTCAGCCCCAGCATTTT. The chain combines TRBV7-9 with TRBJ1-5; D remains ambiguous. Germline V gives CDR1 SEHNR, CDR2 FQNEAQ (reference sequence). The germline V and J ends were trimmed by 3 bases and 6 bases, with 12 bases remaining between them. The CDR3 loop spans 14 amino acids. The whole variable domain, remainder taken from reference TRBV7-9 and TRBJ1-5, is DTGVSQNPRHKITKRGQNVTFRCDPISEHNRLYWYRQTLGQGPEFLTYFQNEAQLEKSRLLSDRFSAERPKGSFSTLEIQRTEQGDSAMYLCASSLAGVTQPQHFGDGTRLSIL.

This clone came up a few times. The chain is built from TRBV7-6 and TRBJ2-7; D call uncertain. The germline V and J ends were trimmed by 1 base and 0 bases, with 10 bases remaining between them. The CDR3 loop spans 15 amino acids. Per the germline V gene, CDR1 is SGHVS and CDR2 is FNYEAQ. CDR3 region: CASSLGSLSSYEQYF. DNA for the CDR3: TGTGCCAGCAGCTTAGGATCCCTCTCCTCCTACGAGCAGTACTTC.

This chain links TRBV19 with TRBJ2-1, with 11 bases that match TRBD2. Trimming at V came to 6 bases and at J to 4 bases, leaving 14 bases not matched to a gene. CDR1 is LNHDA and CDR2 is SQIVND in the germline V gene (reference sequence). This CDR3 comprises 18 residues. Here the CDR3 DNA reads TGTGCCAGTAGCGGGAAATTAATCGGGACTAGCGGTTACAATGAGCAGTTCTTC. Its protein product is CASSGKLIGTSGYNEQFF.

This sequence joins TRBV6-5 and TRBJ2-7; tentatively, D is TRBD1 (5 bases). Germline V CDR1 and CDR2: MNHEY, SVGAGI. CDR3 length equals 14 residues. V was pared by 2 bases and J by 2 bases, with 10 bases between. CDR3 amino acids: CASSYDRTPYEQYF. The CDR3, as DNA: TGTGCCAGCAGTTACGACAGAACCCCCTACGAGCAGTACTTC.

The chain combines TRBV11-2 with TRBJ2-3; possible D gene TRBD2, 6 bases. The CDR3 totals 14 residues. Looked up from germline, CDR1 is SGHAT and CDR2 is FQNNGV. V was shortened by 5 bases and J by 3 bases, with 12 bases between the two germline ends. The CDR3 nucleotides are TGTGCCAGCAGCGCACTGCGGGGTACAGATACGCAGTATTTT. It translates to CASSALRGTDTQYF.